This T cell receptor beta chain was profiled in a study of cytomegalovirus exposure and HLA in healthy donors. Study-wide context: The roughly 120 million unique TCR beta sequences, from 150 million to 200 million T cells, were found by an earlier analysis.

Remarks on this clone: Its specificity is unknown.

The PCR employed 60 Vbeta primers together with 13 Jbeta primers. Sequenced by immunoSEQ multiplex PCR; TCRdb stores in-frame clones only, minus some. The sample lists under 150,000 clones, around 82% occurring once. Trimming removed 1 base from V and 7 bases from J, with 7 bases in between. CDR1 MNHNS and CDR2 SASEGT come from the germline V gene. The CDR3 spans 12 residues. General study findings and limits: A later analysis linked some 17,000 TCR beta sequences to HLA alleles at 0.05 false discovery rate. Productive status was seen about 90% or about 30% of the time for most TCR beta V segments in an earlier analysis.

The sample comprised PBMCs. The chain combines TRBV6-1 with TRBJ2-5; no clear D gene. This TCR came from a man aged 50 to 59 in good health and CMV-seronegative. The CDR3 is CASSEVAATQYF. CDR3 DNA: TGTGCCAGCAGTGAAGTGGCGGCGACCCAGTACTTC.